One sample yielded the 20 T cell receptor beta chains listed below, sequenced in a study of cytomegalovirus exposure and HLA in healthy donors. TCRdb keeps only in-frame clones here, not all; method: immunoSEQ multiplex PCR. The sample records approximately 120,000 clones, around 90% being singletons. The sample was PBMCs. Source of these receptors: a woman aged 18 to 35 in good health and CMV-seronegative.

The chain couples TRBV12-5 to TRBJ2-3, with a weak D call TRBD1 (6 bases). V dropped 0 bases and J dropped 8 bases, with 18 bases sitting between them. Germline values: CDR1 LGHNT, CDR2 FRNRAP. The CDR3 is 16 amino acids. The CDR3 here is CASGLVLGRGSGTQYF. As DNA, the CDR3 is TGTGCTAGTGGTTTGGTACTGGGCAGGGGTAGTGGTACGCAGTATTTT. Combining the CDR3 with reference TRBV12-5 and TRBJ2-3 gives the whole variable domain DARVTQTPRHKVTEMGQEVTMRCQPILGHNTVFWYRQTMMQGLELLAYFRNRAPLDDSGMPKDRFSAEMPDATLATLKIQPSEPRDSAVYFCASGLVLGRGSGTQYFGPGTRLTVL.

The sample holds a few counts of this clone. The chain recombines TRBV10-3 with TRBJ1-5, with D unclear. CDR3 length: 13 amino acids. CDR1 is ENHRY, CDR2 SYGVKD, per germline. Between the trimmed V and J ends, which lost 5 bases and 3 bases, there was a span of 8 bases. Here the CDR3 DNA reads TGTGCCATCAGTACAGAAGCCAATCAGCCCCAGCATTTT. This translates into CAISTEANQPQHF.

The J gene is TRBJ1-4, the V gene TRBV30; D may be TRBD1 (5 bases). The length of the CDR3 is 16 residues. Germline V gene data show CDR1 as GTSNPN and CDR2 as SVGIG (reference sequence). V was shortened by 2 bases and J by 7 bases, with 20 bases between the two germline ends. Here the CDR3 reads CAWSRRDGTAPEKLFF. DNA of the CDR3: TGTGCCTGGAGTCGGAGGGACGGGACGGCACCTGAAAAACTGTTTTTT.

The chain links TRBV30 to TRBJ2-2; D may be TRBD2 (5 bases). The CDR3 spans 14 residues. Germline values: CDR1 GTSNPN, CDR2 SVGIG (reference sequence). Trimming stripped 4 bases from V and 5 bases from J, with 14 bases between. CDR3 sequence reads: CAWTDGVGTGELFF. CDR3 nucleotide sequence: TGTGCCTGGACAGACGGGGTTGGGACCGGGGAGCTGTTTTTT.

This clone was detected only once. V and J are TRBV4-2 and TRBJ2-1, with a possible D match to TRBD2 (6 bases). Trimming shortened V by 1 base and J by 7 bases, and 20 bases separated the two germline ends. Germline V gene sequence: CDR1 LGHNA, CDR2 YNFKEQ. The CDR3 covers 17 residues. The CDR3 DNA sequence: TGTGCCAGCAGCCAAGCCATAGCGGCAGGAGGATATAATGAGCAGTTCTTC. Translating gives CASSQAIAAGGYNEQFF.

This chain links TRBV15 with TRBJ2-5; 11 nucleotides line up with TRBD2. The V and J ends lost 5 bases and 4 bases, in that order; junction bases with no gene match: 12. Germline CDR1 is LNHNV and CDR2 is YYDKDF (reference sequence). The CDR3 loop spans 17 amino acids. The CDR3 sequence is CATSARETSGKAETQYF. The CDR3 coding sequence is TGTGCCACCAGCGCACGTGAGACTAGCGGGAAAGCAGAGACCCAGTACTTC.

The CDR3 DNA reads as TGTGCCAGCATTCCGGGGGGGACTAGGGGCTACGAGCAGTACTTC. Protein: CASIPGGTRGYEQYF. This chain uses TRBV28 with TRBJ2-7; 8 bases align to TRBD2. This CDR3 region has 15 residues. Germline CDR1 reads MDHEN; CDR2 reads SYDVKM. Losses at the gene ends were 7 bases for V and 3 bases for J; bases not matched to a gene: 11.

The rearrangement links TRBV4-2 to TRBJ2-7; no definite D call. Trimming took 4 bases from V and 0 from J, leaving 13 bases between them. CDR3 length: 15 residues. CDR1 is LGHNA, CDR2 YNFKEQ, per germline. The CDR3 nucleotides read TGTGCCAGCAGCCCCTCCCGCGAGAGCTCCTACGAGCAGTACTTC. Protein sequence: CASSPSRESSYEQYF.

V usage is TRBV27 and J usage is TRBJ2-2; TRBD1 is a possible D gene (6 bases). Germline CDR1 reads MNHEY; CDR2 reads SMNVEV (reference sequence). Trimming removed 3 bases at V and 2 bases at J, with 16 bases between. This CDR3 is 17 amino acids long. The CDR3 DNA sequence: TGTGCCAGCAGTTTGTCTTACAGGGAGTACAACACCGGGGAGCTGTTTTTT. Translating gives CASSLSYREYNTGELFF.

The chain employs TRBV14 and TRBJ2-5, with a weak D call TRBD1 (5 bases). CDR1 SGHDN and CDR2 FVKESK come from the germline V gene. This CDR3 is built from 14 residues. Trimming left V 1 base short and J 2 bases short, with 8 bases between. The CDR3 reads CASSQGGSQETQYF. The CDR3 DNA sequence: TGTGCCAGCAGCCAAGGGGGCTCTCAAGAGACCCAGTACTTC.

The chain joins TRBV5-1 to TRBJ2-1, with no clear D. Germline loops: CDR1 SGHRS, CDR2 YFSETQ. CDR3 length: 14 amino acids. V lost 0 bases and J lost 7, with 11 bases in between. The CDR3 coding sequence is TGCGCCAGCAGCTTGGCGGGTCCTTTGAATGAGCAGTTCTTC. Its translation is CASSLAGPLNEQFF. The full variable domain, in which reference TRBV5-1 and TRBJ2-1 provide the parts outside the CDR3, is KAGVTQTPRYLIKTRGQQVTLSCSPISGHRSVSWYQQTPGQGLQFLFEYFSETQRNKGNFPGRFSGRQFSNSRSEMNVSTLELGDSALYLCASSLAGPLNEQFFGPGTRLTVL.

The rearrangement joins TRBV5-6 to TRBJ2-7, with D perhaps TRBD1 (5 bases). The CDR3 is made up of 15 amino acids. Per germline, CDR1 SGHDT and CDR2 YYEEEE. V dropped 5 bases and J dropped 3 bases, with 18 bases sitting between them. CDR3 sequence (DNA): TGTGCCAGCAGTTCTAACAAGGGGATTTACTACGAGCAGTACTTC. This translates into CASSSNKGIYYEQYF.

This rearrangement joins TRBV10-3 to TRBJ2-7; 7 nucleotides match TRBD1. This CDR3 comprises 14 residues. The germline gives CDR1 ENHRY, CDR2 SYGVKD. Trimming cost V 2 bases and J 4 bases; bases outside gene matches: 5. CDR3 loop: CAISEVKGQYEQYF. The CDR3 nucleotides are TGTGCCATCAGTGAGGTGAAGGGACAGTACGAGCAGTACTTC.

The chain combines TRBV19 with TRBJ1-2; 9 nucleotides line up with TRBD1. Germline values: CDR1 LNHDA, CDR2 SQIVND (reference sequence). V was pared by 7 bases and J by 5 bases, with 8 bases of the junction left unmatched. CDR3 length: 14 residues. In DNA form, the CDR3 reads TGTGCCAGTACCCCCGACAGGGGGAATTATGGCTACACCTTC. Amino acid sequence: CASTPDRGNYGYTF. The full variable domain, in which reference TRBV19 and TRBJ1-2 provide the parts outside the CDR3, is DGGITQSPKYLFRKEGQNVTLSCEQNLNHDAMYWYRQDPGQGLRLIYYSQIVNDFQKGDIAEGYSVSREKKESFPLTVTSAQKNPTAFYLCASTPDRGNYGYTFGSGTRLTVV.

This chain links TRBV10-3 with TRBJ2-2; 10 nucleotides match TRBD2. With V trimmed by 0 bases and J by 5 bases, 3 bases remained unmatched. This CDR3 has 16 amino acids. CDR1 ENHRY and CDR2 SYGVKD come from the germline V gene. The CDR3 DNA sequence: TGTGCCATCAGTGAGTCGATGACTAGCGGGACCGGGGAGCTGTTTTTT. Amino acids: CAISESMTSGTGELFF.

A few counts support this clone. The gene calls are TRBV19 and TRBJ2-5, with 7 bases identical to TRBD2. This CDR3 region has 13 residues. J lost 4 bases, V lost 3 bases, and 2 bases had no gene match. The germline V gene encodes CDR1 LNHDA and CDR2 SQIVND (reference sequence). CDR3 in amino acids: CASSMGGRETQYF. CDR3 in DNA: TGTGCCAGTAGTATGGGAGGGCGAGAGACCCAGTACTTC.

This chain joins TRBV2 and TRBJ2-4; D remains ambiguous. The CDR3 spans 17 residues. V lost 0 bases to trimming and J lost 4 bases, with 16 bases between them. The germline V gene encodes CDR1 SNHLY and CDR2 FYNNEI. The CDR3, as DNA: TGTGCCAGCAGTGAAGCGCTCTTTGCGACGACTAAAAACATTCAGTACTTC. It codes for CASSEALFATTKNIQYF. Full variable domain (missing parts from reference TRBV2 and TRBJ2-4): EPEVTQTPSHQVTQMGQEVILRCVPISNHLYFYWYRQILGQKVEFLVSFYNNEISEKSEIFDDQFSVERPDGSNFTLKIRSTKLEDSAMYFCASSEALFATTKNIQYFGAGTRLSVL.

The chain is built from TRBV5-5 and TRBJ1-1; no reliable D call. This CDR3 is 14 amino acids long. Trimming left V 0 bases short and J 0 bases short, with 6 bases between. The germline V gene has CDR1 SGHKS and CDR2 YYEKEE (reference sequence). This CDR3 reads CASSLGQMNTEAFF. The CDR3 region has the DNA TGTGCCAGCAGCTTGGGTCAGATGAACACTGAAGCTTTCTTT.

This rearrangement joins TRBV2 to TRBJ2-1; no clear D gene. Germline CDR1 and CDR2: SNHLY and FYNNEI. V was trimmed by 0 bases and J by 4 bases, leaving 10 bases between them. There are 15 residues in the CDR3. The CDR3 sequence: CASSEALGGYNEQFF. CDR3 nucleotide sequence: TGTGCCAGCAGTGAAGCGCTTGGCGGATACAATGAGCAGTTCTTC.

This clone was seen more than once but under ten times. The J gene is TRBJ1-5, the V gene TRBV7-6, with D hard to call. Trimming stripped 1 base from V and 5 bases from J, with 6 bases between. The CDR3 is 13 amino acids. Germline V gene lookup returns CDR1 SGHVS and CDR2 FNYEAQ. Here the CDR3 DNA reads TGTGCCAGCAGCTTAGGGCGGGATCAGCCCCAGCATTTT. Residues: CASSLGRDQPQHF.